The 16 T cell receptor beta chains reported below all come from one sample, sequenced in a study of CD8+CD57+ T cells in acquired aplastic anemia. Genomic DNA, the template, was used for profiling of the TCR beta VDJ and CDR3. One entry per CDR3 protein results from TCRdb running MiXCR on the reads. The table lists roughly 290,000 distinct CDR3 sequences, under 60% of them singletons. The sequenced patients had an expansion of CD8+CD57+ cells seen by flow cytometry. Sequencing used sorted CD4+, CD8+, or CD8+CD57+ T cells (not recorded which) from PBMCs. The receptors shown here come from a human donor with aplastic anemia.

To note about this clonotype: Since no conserved phenylalanine or tryptophan closes the CDR3, a read error is the likely cause. The gene calls are TRBV2 and TRBJ1-5; 9 nucleotides align to TRBD1. Germline trimming cut 3 bases from V and 4 bases from J; bases unmatched to any gene: 1. CDR3 length: 14 amino acids. CDR1 is SNHLY and CDR2 is FYNNEI in the germline V gene. DNA for the CDR3: TGTGCCAGCAGTGATGGGACAGGGAATCAGCCCCAGCATTCT. As protein: CASSDGTGNQPQHS.

The chain couples TRBV10-3 to TRBJ1-1; tentatively, D is TRBD1 (6 bases). The germline V gene has CDR1 ENHRY and CDR2 SYGVKD. V was shortened by 4 bases and J by 3 bases, with 12 bases between the two germline ends. The CDR3 sequence is 14 residues long. The CDR3, as DNA: TGTGCCATCAGTGGGACAGTAGGATACACTGAAGCTTTCTTT. As protein: CAISGTVGYTEAFF.

This clonotype was detected once. A junction boundary mismatches the germline segment, possibly from a read error. The rearrangement uses TRBV5-1 and TRBJ1-4, with D unclear. Germline assignment: CDR1 SGHRS and CDR2 YFSETQ. This CDR3 is 14 amino acids long. Here the CDR3 DNA reads TGCGCCAACAGCTTAGACATCCTTAATGAAAAACTGTTTTTT. This sequence encodes CANSLDILNEKLFF.

V usage is TRBV19 and J usage is TRBJ2-1; 8 nucleotides align to TRBD2. After removal of 5 bases from V and 9 bases from J, the junction contained 3 bases not matched to a gene. This CDR3 is 12 amino acids long. Germline CDR1 reads LNHDA; CDR2 reads SQIVND (reference sequence). The CDR3 bases are TGTGCCAGTAGTCGGGGGGGGACTGAGCAGTTCTTC. It yields the protein CASSRGGTEQFF.

V and J are TRBV29-1 and TRBJ2-1; TRBD2 matches 7 bases. After removal of 5 bases from V and 6 bases from J, the junction contained 13 bases not matched to a gene. CDR1 SQVTM and CDR2 ANQGSEA come from the germline V gene. The CDR3 totals 15 residues. The CDR3 spells CSVLRAGFSINEQFF. CDR3 DNA: TGCAGCGTTCTCCGAGCGGGGTTTTCAATCAATGAGCAGTTCTTC.

The chain is built from TRBV7-6 and TRBJ2-2; D is unresolved. Germline V gene sequence: CDR1 SGHVS, CDR2 FNYEAQ. The ends were cut back, 2 bases at V and 2 bases at J, with 18 bases in the middle. The length of the CDR3 is 18 residues. In DNA form, the CDR3 reads TGTGCCAGCAGCTTACCCGGCCTAGTACGGATAAACACCGGGGAGCTGTTTTTT. It is translated as CASSLPGLVRINTGELFF.

The sample holds one count of this clonotype. One end of the junction fails to match germline, which may point to a read error. This sequence joins TRBV7-2 and TRBJ2-5, with D possibly being TRBD1 or TRBD2 (5 bases each). Germline CDR1 reads SGHTA; CDR2 reads FQGNSA. The CDR3 is 13 residues long. The CDR3 nucleotides are TGTGCTAGCAGCTTAGAGGGGTGGGAGACCCAGCACTTC. This codes for CASSLEGWETQHF.

The J gene is TRBJ1-6, the V gene TRBV19, with 7 bases aligning to TRBD1. V shed 3 bases, J shed 9 bases, and the junction held 5 bases outside the gene matches. The length of the CDR3 is 14 residues. CDR1 and CDR2 (germline): LNHDA, SQIVND (reference sequence). The CDR3 spells CASSITGDLSPLHF. DNA for the CDR3: TGTGCCAGTAGTATTACAGGGGATCTTTCACCCCTCCACTTT. The whole variable domain, remainder taken from reference TRBV19 and TRBJ1-6, is DGGITQSPKYLFRKEGQNVTLSCEQNLNHDAMYWYRQDPGQGLRLIYYSQIVNDFQKGDIAEGYSVSREKKESFPLTVTSAQKNPTAFYLCASSITGDLSPLHFGNGTRLTVT.

The table lists this clonotype with many counts. The chain carries TRBV2 and TRBJ2-3; TRBD2 agrees at 9 bases. Germline lookup yields CDR1 SNHLY and CDR2 FYNNEI. The CDR3 has 14 residues. Trimming at V came to 8 bases and at J to 5 bases, leaving 8 bases not matched to a gene. This CDR3 reads CASAAGGPVDTQYF. Here the CDR3 DNA reads TGTGCCAGCGCGGCGGGGGGGCCCGTAGATACGCAGTATTTT.

The chain recombines TRBV10-3 with TRBJ2-7; possible D gene TRBD1, 6 bases. Germline V CDR1 and CDR2: ENHRY, SYGVKD. The V gene lost 4 bases and the J gene lost 0 bases, with 13 bases spanning the gap. The CDR3 runs 15 residues. The CDR3 spells CAISVGTYYSYEQYF. CDR3 coding DNA: TGTGCCATCAGTGTGGGGACATACTACTCCTACGAGCAGTACTTC.

As regards this clonotype: As the CDR3 is not closed by the conserved phenylalanine or tryptophan, this likely results from a read error. The V and J genes are TRBV10-1 and TRBJ2-7; 10 nucleotides agree with TRBD1. In germline, CDR1 is WNHNN, CDR2 SYGVQD (reference sequence). The CDR3 loop spans 17 amino acids. CDR3 amino acids: CVSSVRDRGPSSYEQYL. The CDR3 nucleotides read TGCGTCAGCAGTGTCCGGGACAGGGGTCCCAGCTCCTACGAGCAGTACCTC.

The chain carries TRBV4-1 and TRBJ2-7, with a possible D match to TRBD1 (5 bases). Trimming took 0 bases from V and 2 from J, leaving 5 bases between them. Germline V gene data show CDR1 as MGHRA and CDR2 as YSYEKL. The length of the CDR3 is 13 residues. The CDR3 nucleotides are TGCGCCAGCAGCCAAGAGACAGCCTACGAGCAGTACTTC. Protein: CASSQETAYEQYF.

The sample holds one count of this clonotype. J is TRBJ1-1 and V is TRBV10-3, with a weak D call TRBD1 (6 bases). The CDR3 extends over 15 amino acids. V was trimmed by 6 bases and J by 0 bases, leaving 14 bases between them. Germline V gene sequence: CDR1 ENHRY, CDR2 SYGVKD. CDR3 nucleotides: TGTGCCATCAGGGGCAACGGACAGATGAACACTGAAGCTTTCTTT. Translated, it gives CAIRGNGQMNTEAFF.

This clonotype has ten or more counts. The rearrangement links TRBV5-8 to TRBJ2-7; D is unclear. The germline CDR1 and CDR2 sequences are SGHTS and YDEGEE. CDR3 size: 15 residues. Trimming removed 0 bases at V and 1 base at J, with 11 bases between. The CDR3 DNA sequence: TGTGCCAGCAGCTTGGTTGGCGGATATTCCTACGAGCAGTACTTC. It yields the protein CASSLVGGYSYEQYF.

The genes are TRBV7-2 and TRBJ1-4; the D gene is possibly TRBD1 (6 bases). Germline CDR1 is SGHTA and CDR2 is FQGNSA. This CDR3 has 13 amino acids. Trimming took off 5 bases at V and 11 bases at J, with 15 bases between the two ends. The CDR3 coding sequence is TGTGCCAGCAGCCCACAGGGAGGCGAGAAACTGTTTTTT. Translating gives CASSPQGGEKLFF.

About this clonotype itself: The junction shows a germline mismatch at one end, possibly a read error. The chain carries TRBV7-2 and TRBJ2-5; 11 positions match TRBD2. This CDR3 is built from 16 residues. Germline assignment: CDR1 SGHTA and CDR2 FQGNSA. The CDR3 loop reads CASSLGSGGARETRYF. The CDR3 region has the DNA TGTGCCAGCAGCTTAGGTAGCGGGGGGGCCCGGGAGACCCGGTACTTC.